A single sample gave rise to the 2 T cell receptor beta chains below, sequenced in a study of T cell responses to AZD1222 COVID-19 vaccine. Data came from immunoSEQ multiplex PCR; TCRdb stores just in-frame clones and leaves some out. The sample includes approximately 67,000 clones, approximately 80% of them seen just once. The sample in question was peripheral blood, obtained on day 0 of AZD1222 vaccination. These TCRs come from an adult in good health.

The CDR3 DNA sequence: TGTGCCATCAGTGAGCAGACGGGCTATGGCTACACCTTC. Protein: CAISEQTGYGYTF. The V and J genes are TRBV10-3 and TRBJ1-2; the D is unclear. The CDR3 contains 13 residues. The germline V and J ends were trimmed by 2 bases and 4 bases, with 8 bases remaining between them. Per the germline V gene, CDR1 is ENHRY and CDR2 is SYGVKD.

The chain recombines TRBV30 with TRBJ2-7, with D perhaps given as TRBD1 or TRBD2 (5 bases each). The CDR3 is made up of 15 amino acids. Germline V lookup: CDR1 GTSNPN, CDR2 SVGIG (reference sequence). Trimming left V 5 bases short and J 3 bases short, with 20 bases between. The CDR3 loop reads CAWDPGEGRNYEQYF. The CDR3 bases are TGTGCCTGGGACCCCGGTGAGGGGCGGAACTACGAGCAGTACTTC.